This entry features one T cell receptor beta chain sequence. This CDR3 has 17 residues. Unmatched junction bases numbered 8, after V lost 1 base and J lost 4 bases. Germline loops: CDR1 SGHNT, CDR2 YYREEE (reference sequence). This sample stems from a study of blood T cell repertoires in COVID-19. The table came from immunoSEQ multiplex PCR; TCRdb's copy has only in-frame clones and leaves some out. The data show about 140,000 clones, under 85% seen once. J is TRBJ2-2 and V is TRBV5-4; 9 bases align to TRBD2. This receptor was identified in a woman in her late teens or twenties who had been exposed to COVID-19. Sequenced input: PBMCs or T cells enriched from blood (not recorded which). CDR3 nucleotide sequence: TGTGCCAGCAGCTTGAGGGGGCTAGCGGGATTCACCGGGGAGCTGTTTTTT. Translating gives CASSLRGLAGFTGELFF. The full variable domain, completed using reference TRBV5-4 and TRBJ2-2, is ETGVTQSPTHLIKTRGQQVTLRCSSQSGHNTVSWYQQALGQGPQFIFQYYREEENGRGNFPPRFSGLQFPNYSSELNVNALELDDSALYLCASSLRGLAGFTGELFFGEGSRLTVL.